Below are 17 T cell receptor beta chains sequenced from a single sample in a study of blood T cell repertoires in COVID-19. Sequencing was performed with immunoSEQ multiplex PCR; in TCRdb, only in-frame clones are kept and a portion is missing. This table has some 140,000 clones, 84% appearing once. Sequenced input: peripheral blood. These TCRs come from a woman older than 75 with acute or convalescent COVID-19.

The V gene is TRBV6-5, the J gene TRBJ2-7, with a tentative D call TRBD1 (5 bases). The germline V gene has CDR1 MNHEY and CDR2 SVGAGI. V lost 6 bases, J lost 1 base, and 13 bases lay in between. The CDR3 is made up of 14 amino acids. CDR3 region: CASRKLGQSYEQYF. The DNA for the CDR3 is TGTGCCAGCAGGAAGCTCGGACAATCCTACGAGCAGTACTTC.

This chain connects TRBV5-4 to TRBJ1-2; D may be TRBD1 (6 bases). V was trimmed by 0 bases and J by 8 bases, leaving 20 bases between them. Germline assignment: CDR1 SGHNT and CDR2 YYREEE (reference sequence). This CDR3 has 16 residues. The CDR3 loop reads CASSLAGVGASIGYTF. In nucleotides, the CDR3 is TGTGCCAGCAGCTTGGCCGGGGTGGGGGCGTCTATAGGCTACACCTTC.

This chain uses TRBV12-5 with TRBJ2-7; 7 bases agree with TRBD1. The CDR3 runs 16 residues. V lost 6 bases and J lost 1; bases outside the gene matches: 12. Per germline, CDR1 LGHNT and CDR2 FRNRAP. CDR3 residues: CASGREQGSLSYEQYF. DNA for the CDR3: TGTGCTAGTGGCCGCGAACAGGGGTCCCTTTCCTACGAGCAGTACTTC.

V is TRBV29-1 and J is TRBJ2-7; tentatively, D is TRBD2 (6 bases). Germline V gives CDR1 SQVTM, CDR2 ANQGSEA. Trimming pared 1 base from V and 6 bases from J, leaving 10 bases between. The CDR3 runs to 12 residues. This CDR3 is CSVEGGTGEQYF. As DNA, the CDR3 is TGCAGCGTTGAAGGCGGGACCGGCGAGCAGTACTTC.

The chain couples TRBV5-1 to TRBJ1-1, with D perhaps TRBD1 (5 bases). The CDR3 contains 14 residues. The ends were cut back, 2 bases at V and 3 bases at J, with 11 bases in the middle. Germline CDR1 is SGHRS and CDR2 is YFSETQ. The DNA of the CDR3 is TGCGCCAGCAGCTTCTCTCAGGGTGACACTGAAGCTTTCTTT. Protein: CASSFSQGDTEAFF. Complete variable domain (other parts from reference TRBV5-1 and TRBJ1-1): KAGVTQTPRYLIKTRGQQVTLSCSPISGHRSVSWYQQTPGQGLQFLFEYFSETQRNKGNFPGRFSGRQFSNSRSEMNVSTLELGDSALYLCASSFSQGDTEAFFGQGTRLTVV.

J is TRBJ2-2 and V is TRBV13; TRBD2 matches at 7 bases. The V and J ends lost 3 bases and 0 bases, in that order; junction bases with no gene match: 4. Germline V lookup: CDR1 PRHDT, CDR2 FYEKMQ (reference sequence). The CDR3 contains 16 residues. The CDR3 region has the DNA TGTGCCAGCAGCTTCGGCGGACTAGCGAACACCGGGGAGCTGTTTTTT. It is translated as CASSFGGLANTGELFF.

The chain combines TRBV6-5 with TRBJ2-7; D is possibly TRBD1 (6 bases). CDR1 is MNHEY and CDR2 is SVGAGI in the germline V gene. Trimming left V 10 bases short and J 2 bases short, with 15 bases between. This CDR3 contains 13 residues. The CDR3, as DNA: TGTGCCATTAACAGGGACCCCGCCTACGAGCAGTACTTC. This sequence encodes CAINRDPAYEQYF.

This sequence joins TRBV5-1 and TRBJ2-5; TRBD2 matches at 10 bases. The germline V gene encodes CDR1 SGHRS and CDR2 YFSETQ. CDR3 length: 15 amino acids. The J segment lost 5 bases and the V segment lost 1 base, leaving 5 bases of the junction unmatched. The CDR3 DNA sequence: TGCGCCAGCAGCTTGACTAGCGGGACATGGGAGACCCAGTACTTC. Translation: CASSLTSGTWETQYF. Supplemented by reference TRBV5-1 and TRBJ2-5, the full variable domain reads KAGVTQTPRYLIKTRGQQVTLSCSPISGHRSVSWYQQTPGQGLQFLFEYFSETQRNKGNFPGRFSGRQFSNSRSEMNVSTLELGDSALYLCASSLTSGTWETQYFGPGTRLLVL.

The chain couples TRBV7-2 to TRBJ1-4; 7 nucleotides align to TRBD1. CDR1 is SGHTA, CDR2 FQGNSA, per germline. J was trimmed by 10 bases and V by 6 bases; bases with no gene match: 8. The CDR3 runs to 13 residues. Written as DNA, the CDR3 is TGTGCCAGCAGTGAGGGGCCAGGGGGAAAACTGTTTTTT. Its protein is CASSEGPGGKLFF. Full variable domain (missing parts from reference TRBV7-2 and TRBJ1-4): GAGVSQSPSNKVTEKGKDVELRCDPISGHTALYWYRQSLGQGLEFLIYFQGNSAPDKSGLPSDRFSAERTGGSVSTLTIQRTQQEDSAVYLCASSEGPGGKLFFGSGTQLSVL.

The chain is built from TRBV5-1 and TRBJ2-1, with 9 bases identical to TRBD1. This CDR3 has 17 amino acids. Germline V gene data show CDR1 as SGHRS and CDR2 as YFSETQ. J was trimmed by 0 bases and V by 0 bases; bases with no gene match: 4. The CDR3 here is CASSLGTGVSSYNEQFF. CDR3 nucleotides: TGCGCCAGCAGCTTGGGGACAGGGGTCAGCTCCTACAATGAGCAGTTCTTC.

The rearrangement joins TRBV7-2 to TRBJ2-7, with D unclear. Trimming stripped 5 bases from V and 7 bases from J, with 12 bases between. This CDR3 spans 12 amino acids. CDR1 is SGHTA and CDR2 is FQGNSA in the germline V gene. CDR3 in DNA: TGTGCCAGCAGCCAGACGGGTGGAGAGCAGTACTTC. The encoded protein is CASSQTGGEQYF.

Here the CDR3 DNA reads TGTGCCAGCAGCCAAGAGTCTAGAAACACCATATATTTT. The encoded protein is CASSQESRNTIYF. This sequence joins TRBV3-1 (or the pseudogene TRBV3-2) and TRBJ1-3; D unclear. CDR3 size: 13 residues. The V end was cut by 0 bases, the J end by 5 bases, with 5 bases between. CDR1 and CDR2 (germline): LGHDT, YNNKEL (reference sequence).

About this clone itself: Different DNA sequences within this sample yield the same CDR3. The chain carries TRBV6-6 and TRBJ2-2; 9 bases fit TRBD2. Losses at the gene ends were 3 bases for V and 1 base for J; bases not matched to a gene: 0. The V gene's germline CDR1 is MNHNY and CDR2 SVGAGI (reference sequence). The CDR3 covers 15 residues. The CDR3 sequence: CASSYSGGNTGELFF. CDR3 DNA: TGTGCCAGCAGTTATAGCGGGGGGAACACCGGGGAGCTGTTTTTT.

V usage is TRBV10-3 and J usage is TRBJ2-7; 7 bases fit TRBD2. The CDR3 consists of 12 residues. V lost 8 bases to trimming and J lost 2 bases; unmatched junction nucleotides: 3. The V gene's germline CDR1 is ENHRY and CDR2 SYGVKD. The CDR3 protein is CAIAGDTYEQYF. Written as DNA, the CDR3 is TGTGCCATCGCGGGAGATACCTACGAGCAGTACTTC.

This sequence joins TRBV6-5 and TRBJ2-2, with D possibly being TRBD1 (5 bases). Trimming removed 2 bases at V and 5 bases at J, with 6 bases between. The length of the CDR3 is 13 residues. CDR1 is MNHEY and CDR2 is SVGAGI in the germline V gene. DNA of the CDR3: TGTGCCAGCAGTTACCCAGGGACCGGGGAGCTGTTTTTT. Amino acids: CASSYPGTGELFF.

V is TRBV14 and J is TRBJ2-2, with D perhaps matching TRBD2 (6 bases). Per germline, CDR1 SGHDN and CDR2 FVKESK. V was pared by 6 bases and J by 5 bases, with 13 bases between. The length of the CDR3 is 14 residues. The CDR3 coding sequence is TGTGCCAGCAGTGTCGGGAGAAGGACCGGGGAGCTGTTTTTT. Translation gives CASSVGRRTGELFF.

J is TRBJ1-4 and V is TRBV7-9; perhaps TRBD1 as D (6 bases). Germline assignment: CDR1 SEHNR and CDR2 FQNEAQ (reference sequence). The CDR3 runs 13 residues. Trimming shortened V by 3 bases and J by 7 bases, and 9 bases separated the two germline ends. In DNA form, the CDR3 reads TGTGCCAGCAGCTTGGTAGGGGGTGAAAAACTGTTTTTT. Translated: CASSLVGGEKLFF.